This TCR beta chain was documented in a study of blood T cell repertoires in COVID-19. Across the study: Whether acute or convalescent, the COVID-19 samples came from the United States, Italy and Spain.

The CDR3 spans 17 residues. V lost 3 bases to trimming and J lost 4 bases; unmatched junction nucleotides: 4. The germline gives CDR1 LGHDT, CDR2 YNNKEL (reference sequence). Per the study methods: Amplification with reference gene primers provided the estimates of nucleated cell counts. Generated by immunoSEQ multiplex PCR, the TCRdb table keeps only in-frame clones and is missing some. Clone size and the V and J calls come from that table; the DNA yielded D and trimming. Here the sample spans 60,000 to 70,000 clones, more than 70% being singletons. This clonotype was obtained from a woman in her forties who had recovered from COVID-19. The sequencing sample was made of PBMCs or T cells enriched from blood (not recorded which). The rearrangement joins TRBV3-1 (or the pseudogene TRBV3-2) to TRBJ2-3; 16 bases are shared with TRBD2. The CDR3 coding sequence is TGTGCCAGCAGCCACCTCGGGACTAGCGGGGGGGCAGATACGCAGTATTTT. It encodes CASSHLGTSGGADTQYF.